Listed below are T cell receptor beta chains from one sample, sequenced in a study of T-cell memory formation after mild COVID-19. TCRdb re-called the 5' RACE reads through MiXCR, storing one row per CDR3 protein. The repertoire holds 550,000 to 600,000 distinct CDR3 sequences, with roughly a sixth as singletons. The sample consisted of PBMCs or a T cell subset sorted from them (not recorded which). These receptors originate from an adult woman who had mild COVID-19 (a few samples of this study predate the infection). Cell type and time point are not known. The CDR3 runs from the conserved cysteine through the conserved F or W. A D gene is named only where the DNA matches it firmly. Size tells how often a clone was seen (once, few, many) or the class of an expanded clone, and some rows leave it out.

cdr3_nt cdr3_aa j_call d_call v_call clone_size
TGCGCCAGCAGCCACACGACAGCCTTGGAGCAGTACTTC CASSHTTALEQYF TRBJ2-7 - TRBV4-3 many
TGTGCCAGCAGCGTAGACAGGGGGAACTACAATGAGCAGTTCTTC CASSVDRGNYNEQFF TRBJ2-1 TRBD1 TRBV9 few
TGTGCCACCAGCAGAGAGAACGGCTATGGCTACACCTTC CATSRENGYGYTF TRBJ1-2 - TRBV15 few
TGTGCCAGCAGCCGCGTAGAGCGGGAGCCGGGTGAGCAGTTCTTC CASSRVEREPGEQFF TRBJ2-1 TRBD2 TRBV12-3/TRBV12-4 few
TGCGCCAGCAGTCCCGCCGGGGGGGAGAACACTGAAGCTTTCTTT CASSPAGGENTEAFF TRBJ1-1 - TRBV5-1 once
TGTGCCAGCAGCGCGACCCCTGACAGGGCCGTACACGAAAAACTGTTTTTT CASSATPDRAVHEKLFF TRBJ1-4 TRBD1 TRBV7-9 few
TGTGCCAGCAGTTTAAGGTGGACAGGGAAGGACGAGCAGTACTTC CASSLRWTGKDEQYF TRBJ2-7 TRBD1 TRBV27 -
TGTGCCAGCAGCTTAAGGCCCGGTCGGCGGGGGGGTATTCATGAGCAGTTCTTC CASSLRPGRRGGIHEQFF TRBJ2-1 TRBD2 TRBV7-3 many
TGTGCCAGCAGTTACTCGGGGAGGGCGGGGAGTGAAAAACTGTTTTTT CASSYSGRAGSEKLFF TRBJ1-4 - TRBV6-6 -
TGTGCCATCAGTGAGGACAGGGGACCTCAGCCCCAGCATTTT CAISEDRGPQPQHF TRBJ1-5 TRBD1 TRBV10-3 few
TGTGCCAGCAGCTTAGGGACTAGGATGGTGGATACGCAGTATTTT CASSLGTRMVDTQYF TRBJ2-3 TRBD2 TRBV7-9 few
TGTGCCAGCAGCCAAGCTCCCTCTGCCGGGAGGGGGGAGACCCAGTACTTC CASSQAPSAGRGETQYF TRBJ2-5 TRBD2 TRBV3-1 few
TGCAGTGCTGGGCTGGGCCGAGGAGGCTACACCTTC CSAGLGRGGYTF TRBJ1-2 - TRBV20-1 many
TGCAGTGCTAGAGATACGGGACCCCAGGGTAAAGGGGAGACCCAGTACTTC CSARDTGPQGKGETQYF TRBJ2-5 - TRBV20-1 -
TGTGCCAGCAGTTTCAACCCAGGGGGAGACACTGAAGCTTTCTTT CASSFNPGGDTEAFF TRBJ1-1 TRBD1 TRBV12-3/TRBV12-4 -
TGTGCCAGCAGCTTAGAGGACAGGGGAAAGCCCCAGCATTTT CASSLEDRGKPQHF TRBJ1-5 TRBD1 TRBV7-9 few
TGTGCCAGCACCCTCGGGGCAGGGACCACCGGGGAGCTGTTTTTT CASTLGAGTTGELFF TRBJ2-2 - TRBV7-9 -
TGTGCCAGCTCACCACCGATGCTCTCCTACGAGCAGTACTTC CASSPPMLSYEQYF TRBJ2-7 - TRBV18 -
TGTGCCAGCAGTTGGGGAGGGGGGAACACTGAAGCTTTCTTT CASSWGGGNTEAFF TRBJ1-1 - TRBV6-2/TRBV6-3 -
TGTGCCAGCAGCTTAGGAGGAGGCCAGGGTATCTACGAGCAGTACTTC CASSLGGGQGIYEQYF TRBJ2-7 - TRBV7-8 few
TGCGCCAGCAGCCAAGAAAACAGACCGGGTAACGAGCAGTACTTC CASSQENRPGNEQYF TRBJ2-7 - TRBV4-1 few
TGTGCCAGCAGCACCTTGGGACTAGCCGGTCAGACCCAGTACTTC CASSTLGLAGQTQYF TRBJ2-5 TRBD2 TRBV11-2 many
TGTGCCAGCAGTATAAGACAGGGAAAGACAGATACGCAGTATTTT CASSIRQGKTDTQYF TRBJ2-3 TRBD1 TRBV12-3/TRBV12-4 few
TGTGCCAGCAGTTCAGAGGGGGGTAGCAATCAGCCCCAGCATTTT CASSSEGGSNQPQHF TRBJ1-5 - TRBV9 -
TGCGCCAGCAGCCAGAGCCCCTTATGGGGAGATACGCAGTATTTT CASSQSPLWGDTQYF TRBJ2-3 - TRBV4-3 few
TGTGCCACCGAAGCGGGCGGGAGGGCCGTAGATACGCAGTATTTT CATEAGGRAVDTQYF TRBJ2-3 TRBD2 TRBV24-1 -
TGTGCCAGCAGTTACCCGTCACCGGGACTAGTCGGCTCCGTCACAGATACGCAGTATTTT CASSYPSPGLVGSVTDTQYF TRBJ2-3 TRBD2 TRBV6-2/TRBV6-3 -
TGTGCCTGGAGTGTCATTCCGGGCCCCCAGTACTTC CAWSVIPGPQYF TRBJ2-5 - TRBV30 few
TGCGCCAGCAGGCTTTCTAGCGGACAATACAATGAGCAGTTCTTC CASRLSSGQYNEQFF TRBJ2-1 TRBD2 TRBV5-1 -
TGCAGTGCCCGCTCAACTAGCGTGAGGATAAATGAGCAGTTCTTC CSARSTSVRINEQFF TRBJ2-1 TRBD2 TRBV20-1 once
TGCAGTGCTAGGACACGGACAGTCCAGCCCCAGCATTTT CSARTRTVQPQHF TRBJ1-5 - TRBV20-1 few
TGTGCCAGCAGCGCGGGACTTGGGGTCGATGAGCAGTTCTTC CASSAGLGVDEQFF TRBJ2-1 - TRBV7-2 few
TGCGCCAGCAGCTTGGGACAGCCCGGGAATGGCTACACCTTC CASSLGQPGNGYTF TRBJ1-2 - TRBV5-1 few
TGCGCCAGCACCCCTGGGACAGCCGGGGTGGAAGCTTTCTTT CASTPGTAGVEAFF TRBJ1-1 TRBD1 TRBV5-1 few
TGTGCCAGCGGGTTTTTTGATACGCAGTATTTT CASGFFDTQYF TRBJ2-3 - TRBV5-6 few
TGTGCCAGCAGCGTAGGGGGACAGGGAAACCAGCCCCAGCATTTT CASSVGGQGNQPQHF TRBJ1-5 TRBD1 TRBV9 -
TGCGCCAGCGGACAGGGGACCTACGAGCAGTACTTC CASGQGTYEQYF TRBJ2-7 TRBD1 TRBV5-1 few
TGTGCCAGCAGCTTTTTGGAGCTACTAGCCAAAAACATTCAGTACTTC CASSFLELLAKNIQYF TRBJ2-4 - TRBV5-6 once
TGCGCCAGCAGTGAGTCGCCGGCTAGCGGGAGCAATGAGCAGTTCTTC CASSESPASGSNEQFF TRBJ2-1 TRBD2 TRBV10-2 -
TGCGCCAGCAGCTTGGATCCGGCGGTGAACACTGAAGCTTTCTTT CASSLDPAVNTEAFF TRBJ1-1 - TRBV5-1 -
TGTGCCAGCAGCTTAGTTTTGCGGAACCAAGAGACCCAGTACTTC CASSLVLRNQETQYF TRBJ2-5 - TRBV7-9 -
TGTGCCAGCAGCTTAGTGAGCAGGGAGGAGCAGTACTTC CASSLVSREEQYF TRBJ2-7 - TRBV7-6 -
TGCAGTGCTAGTAGCGCGCCCGGCTCCTACAATGAGCAGTTCTTC CSASSAPGSYNEQFF TRBJ2-1 - TRBV20-1 -
TGTGCCACCAGTGATTTGCCAGGGGGGGGCTCCTACAATGAGCAGTTCTTC CATSDLPGGGSYNEQFF TRBJ2-1 - TRBV24-1 few
TGTGCCATCAGTGAGTCGCAGAGGGTGGATGGCTACACCTTC CAISESQRVDGYTF TRBJ1-2 - TRBV10-3 few